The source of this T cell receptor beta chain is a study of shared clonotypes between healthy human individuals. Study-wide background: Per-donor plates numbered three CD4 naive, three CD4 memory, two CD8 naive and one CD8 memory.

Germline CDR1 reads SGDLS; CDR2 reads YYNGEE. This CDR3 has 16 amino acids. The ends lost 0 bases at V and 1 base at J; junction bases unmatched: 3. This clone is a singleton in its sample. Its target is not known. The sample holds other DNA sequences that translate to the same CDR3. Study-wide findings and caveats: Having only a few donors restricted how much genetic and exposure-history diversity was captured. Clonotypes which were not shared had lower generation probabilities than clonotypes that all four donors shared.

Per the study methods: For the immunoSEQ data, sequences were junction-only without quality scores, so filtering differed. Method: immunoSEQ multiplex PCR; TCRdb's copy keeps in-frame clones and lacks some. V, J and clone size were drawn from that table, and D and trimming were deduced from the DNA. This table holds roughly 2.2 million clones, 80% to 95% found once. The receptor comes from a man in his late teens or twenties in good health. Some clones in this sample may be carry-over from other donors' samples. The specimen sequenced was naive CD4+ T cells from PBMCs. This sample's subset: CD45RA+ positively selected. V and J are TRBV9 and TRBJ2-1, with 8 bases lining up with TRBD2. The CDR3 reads CASSVGASGSYNEQFF. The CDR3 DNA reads TGTGCCAGCAGCGTAGGGGCTAGCGGGTCCTACAATGAGCAGTTCTTC.